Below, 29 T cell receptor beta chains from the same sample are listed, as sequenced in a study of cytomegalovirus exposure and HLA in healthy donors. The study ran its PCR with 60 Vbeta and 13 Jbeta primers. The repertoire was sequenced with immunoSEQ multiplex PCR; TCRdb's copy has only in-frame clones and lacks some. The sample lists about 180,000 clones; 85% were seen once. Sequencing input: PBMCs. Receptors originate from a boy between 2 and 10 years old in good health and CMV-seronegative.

CDR3 loop: CASTGAGVHTGELFF. The CDR3 nucleotides are TGCGCCAGCACAGGGGCAGGGGTGCACACCGGGGAGCTGTTTTTT. This sequence joins TRBV5-1 and TRBJ2-2; D may be TRBD1 (6 bases). V was pared by 6 bases and J by 3 bases, with 15 bases between. This CDR3 comprises 15 residues. Germline values: CDR1 SGHRS, CDR2 YFSETQ.

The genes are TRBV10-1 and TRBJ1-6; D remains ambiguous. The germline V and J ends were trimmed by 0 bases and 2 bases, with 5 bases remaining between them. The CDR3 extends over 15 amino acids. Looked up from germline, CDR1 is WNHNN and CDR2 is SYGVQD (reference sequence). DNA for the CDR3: TGCGCCAGCAGTGAGTCCGGGACCTATAATTCACCCCTCCACTTT. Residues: CASSESGTYNSPLHF.

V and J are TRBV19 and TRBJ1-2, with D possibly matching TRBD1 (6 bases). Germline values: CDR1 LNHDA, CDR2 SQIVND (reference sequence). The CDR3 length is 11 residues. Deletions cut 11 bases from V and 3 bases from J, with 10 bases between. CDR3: CAPGGHYGYTF. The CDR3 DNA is TGTGCCCCGGGGGGGCACTATGGCTACACCTTC.

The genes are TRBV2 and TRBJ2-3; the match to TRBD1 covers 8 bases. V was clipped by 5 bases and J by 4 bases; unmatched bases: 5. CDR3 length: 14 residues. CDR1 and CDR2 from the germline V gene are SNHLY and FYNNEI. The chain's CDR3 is CASSLQGGADTQYF. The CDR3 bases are TGTGCCAGCAGTCTACAGGGGGGTGCAGATACGCAGTATTTT.

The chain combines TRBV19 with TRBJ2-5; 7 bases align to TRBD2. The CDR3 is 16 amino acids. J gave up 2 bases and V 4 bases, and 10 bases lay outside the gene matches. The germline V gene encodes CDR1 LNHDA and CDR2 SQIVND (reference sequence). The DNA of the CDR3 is TGTGCCAGTAGTAGTAGGCCTAGCGGAGGTCAAGAGACCCAGTACTTC. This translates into CASSSRPSGGQETQYF.

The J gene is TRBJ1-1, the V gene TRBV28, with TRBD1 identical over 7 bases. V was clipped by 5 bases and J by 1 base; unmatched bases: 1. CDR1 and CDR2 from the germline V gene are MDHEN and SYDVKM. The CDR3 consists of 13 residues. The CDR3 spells CASSGTANTEAFF. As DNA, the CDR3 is TGTGCCAGCAGTGGGACAGCGAACACTGAAGCTTTCTTT.

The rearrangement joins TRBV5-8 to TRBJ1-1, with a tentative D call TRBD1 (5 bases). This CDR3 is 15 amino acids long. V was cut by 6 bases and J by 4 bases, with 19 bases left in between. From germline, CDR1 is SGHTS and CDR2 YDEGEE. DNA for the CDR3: TGTGCCAGCAACGTGTACGGGGGAGGACGCACTGAAGCTTTCTTT. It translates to CASNVYGGGRTEAFF.

The CDR3 sequence: CASRQEFTDTQYF. CDR3 nucleotides: TGTGCCAGCAGACAGGAGTTCACAGATACGCAGTATTTT. The chain links TRBV11-2 to TRBJ2-3, with D possibly matching TRBD1 (5 bases). Germline V gene lookup returns CDR1 SGHAT and CDR2 FQNNGV. This CDR3 has 13 residues. V gave up 6 bases and J gave up 2 bases, with 9 bases separating them.

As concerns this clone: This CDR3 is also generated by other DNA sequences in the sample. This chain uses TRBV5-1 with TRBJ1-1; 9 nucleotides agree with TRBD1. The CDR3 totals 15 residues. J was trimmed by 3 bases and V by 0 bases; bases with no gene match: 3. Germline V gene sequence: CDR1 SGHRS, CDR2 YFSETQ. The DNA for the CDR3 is TGCGCCAGCAGCTTGGGAGGACAGGGGCACACTGAAGCTTTCTTT. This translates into CASSLGGQGHTEAFF.

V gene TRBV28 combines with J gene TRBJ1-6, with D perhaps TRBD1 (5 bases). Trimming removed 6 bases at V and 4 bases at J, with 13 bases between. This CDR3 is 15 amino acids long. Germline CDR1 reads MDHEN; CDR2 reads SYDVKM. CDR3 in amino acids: CASRPRRGYNSPLHF. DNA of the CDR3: TGTGCCAGCAGGCCACGCCGGGGGTATAATTCACCCCTCCACTTT.

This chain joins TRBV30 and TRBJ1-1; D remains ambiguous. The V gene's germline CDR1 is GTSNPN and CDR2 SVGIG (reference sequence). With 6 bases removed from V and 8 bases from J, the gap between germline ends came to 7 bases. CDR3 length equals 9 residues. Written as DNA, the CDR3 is TGTGCCTGTAATCGGGAAGCTTTCTTT. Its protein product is CACNREAFF.

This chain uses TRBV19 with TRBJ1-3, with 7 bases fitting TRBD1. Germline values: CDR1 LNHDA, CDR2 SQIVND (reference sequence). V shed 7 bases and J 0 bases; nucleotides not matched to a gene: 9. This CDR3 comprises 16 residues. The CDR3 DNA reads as TGTGCCAGTATCCCACAGGGGTCCCTCTCTGGAAACACCATATATTTT. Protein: CASIPQGSLSGNTIYF. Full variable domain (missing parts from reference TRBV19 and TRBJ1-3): DGGITQSPKYLFRKEGQNVTLSCEQNLNHDAMYWYRQDPGQGLRLIYYSQIVNDFQKGDIAEGYSVSREKKESFPLTVTSAQKNPTAFYLCASIPQGSLSGNTIYFGEGSWLTVV.

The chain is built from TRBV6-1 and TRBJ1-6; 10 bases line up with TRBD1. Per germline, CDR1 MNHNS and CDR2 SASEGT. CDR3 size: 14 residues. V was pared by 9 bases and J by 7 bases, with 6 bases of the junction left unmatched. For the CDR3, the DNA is TGTGCCAGTGGGGACAGGGGAGGGAATTCACCCCTCCACTTT. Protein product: CASGDRGGNSPLHF.

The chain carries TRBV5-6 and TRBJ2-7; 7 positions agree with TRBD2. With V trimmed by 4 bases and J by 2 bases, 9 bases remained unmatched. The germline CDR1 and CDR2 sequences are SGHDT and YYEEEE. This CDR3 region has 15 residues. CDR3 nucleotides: TGTGCCAGCAGCGGGGGGGGGATCTCCACCTACGAGCAGTACGTC. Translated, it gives CASSGGGISTYEQYV.

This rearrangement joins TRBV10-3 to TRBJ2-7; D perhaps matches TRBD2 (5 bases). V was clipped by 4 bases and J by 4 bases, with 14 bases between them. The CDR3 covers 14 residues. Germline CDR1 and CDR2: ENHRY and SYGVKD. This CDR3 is CAISGLDKRYEQYF. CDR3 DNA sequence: TGTGCCATCAGTGGATTAGACAAGCGGTACGAGCAGTACTTC.

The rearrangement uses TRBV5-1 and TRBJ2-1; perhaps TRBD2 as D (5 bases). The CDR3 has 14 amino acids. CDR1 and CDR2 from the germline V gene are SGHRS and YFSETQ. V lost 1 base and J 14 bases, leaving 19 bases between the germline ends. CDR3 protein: CASSLTNPPEVKFF. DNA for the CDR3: TGCGCCAGCAGCTTGACGAATCCCCCGGAGGTTAAGTTCTTC.

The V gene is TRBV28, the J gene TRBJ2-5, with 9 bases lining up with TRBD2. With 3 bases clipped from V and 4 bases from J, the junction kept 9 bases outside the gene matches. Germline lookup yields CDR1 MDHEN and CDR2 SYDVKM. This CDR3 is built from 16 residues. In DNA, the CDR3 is TGTGCCAGCAGTTTTTCCCCGGGACTAGCTGGAGAGACCCAGTACTTC. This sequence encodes CASSFSPGLAGETQYF.

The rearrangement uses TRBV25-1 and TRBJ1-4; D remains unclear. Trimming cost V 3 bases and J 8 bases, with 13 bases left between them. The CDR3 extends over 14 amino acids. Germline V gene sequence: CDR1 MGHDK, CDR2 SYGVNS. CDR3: CASSDWLLGEKLFF. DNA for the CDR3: TGTGCCAGCAGTGATTGGCTCCTCGGGGAAAAACTGTTTTTT.

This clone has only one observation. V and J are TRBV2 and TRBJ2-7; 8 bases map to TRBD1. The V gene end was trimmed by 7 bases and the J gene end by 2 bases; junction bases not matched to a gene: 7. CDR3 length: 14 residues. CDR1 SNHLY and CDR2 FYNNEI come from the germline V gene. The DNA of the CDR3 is TGTGCCAGCATTTCGACAGGGGCGACCTACGAGCAGTACTTC. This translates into CASISTGATYEQYF.

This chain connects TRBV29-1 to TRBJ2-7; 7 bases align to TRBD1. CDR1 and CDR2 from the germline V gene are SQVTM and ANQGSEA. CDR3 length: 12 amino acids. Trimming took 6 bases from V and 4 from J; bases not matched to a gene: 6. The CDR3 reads CSVRDSIYEQYF. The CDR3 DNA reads TGCAGCGTCAGGGACAGCATTTACGAGCAGTACTTC.

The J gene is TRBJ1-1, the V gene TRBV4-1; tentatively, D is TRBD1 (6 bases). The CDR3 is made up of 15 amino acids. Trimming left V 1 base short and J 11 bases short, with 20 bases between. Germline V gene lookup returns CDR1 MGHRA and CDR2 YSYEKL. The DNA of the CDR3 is TGCGCCAGCAGCCAAGGCCCGGCAGGGGCGGAGAAGGCTTTCTTT. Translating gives CASSQGPAGAEKAFF.

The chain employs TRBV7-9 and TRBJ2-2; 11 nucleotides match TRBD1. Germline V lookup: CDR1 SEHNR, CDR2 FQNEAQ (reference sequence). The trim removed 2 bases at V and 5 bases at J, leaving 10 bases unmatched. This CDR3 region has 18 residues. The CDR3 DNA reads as TGTGCCAGCAGCTTAAACAAAGGACAGGGGGCTGGAACCGGGGAGCTGTTTTTT. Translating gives CASSLNKGQGAGTGELFF.

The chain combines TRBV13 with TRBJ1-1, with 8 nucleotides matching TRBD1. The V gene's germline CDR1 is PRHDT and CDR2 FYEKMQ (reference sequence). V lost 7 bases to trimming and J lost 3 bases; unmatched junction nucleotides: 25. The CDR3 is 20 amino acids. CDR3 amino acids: CASTFSAHGQGASLDTEAFF. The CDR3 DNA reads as TGTGCCAGCACCTTTTCGGCGCACGGGCAGGGGGCTTCACTGGACACTGAAGCTTTCTTT. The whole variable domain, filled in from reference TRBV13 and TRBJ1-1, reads AAGVIQSPRHLIKEKRETATLKCYPIPRHDTVYWYQQGPGQDPQFLISFYEKMQSDKGSIPDRFSAQQFSDYHSELNMSSLELGDSALYFCASTFSAHGQGASLDTEAFFGQGTRLTVV.

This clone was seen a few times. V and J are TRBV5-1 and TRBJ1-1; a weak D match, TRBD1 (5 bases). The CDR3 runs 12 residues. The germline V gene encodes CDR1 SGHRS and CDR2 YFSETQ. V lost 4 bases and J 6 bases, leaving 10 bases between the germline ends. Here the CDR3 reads CASSLEGAEAFF. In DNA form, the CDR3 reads TGCGCCAGCAGCCTAGAAGGGGCTGAAGCTTTCTTT. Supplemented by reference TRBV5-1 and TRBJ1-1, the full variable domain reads KAGVTQTPRYLIKTRGQQVTLSCSPISGHRSVSWYQQTPGQGLQFLFEYFSETQRNKGNFPGRFSGRQFSNSRSEMNVSTLELGDSALYLCASSLEGAEAFFGQGTRLTVV.

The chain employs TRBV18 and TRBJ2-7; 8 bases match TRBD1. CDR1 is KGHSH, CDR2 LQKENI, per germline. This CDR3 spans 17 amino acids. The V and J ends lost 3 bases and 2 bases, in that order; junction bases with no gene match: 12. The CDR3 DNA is TGTGCCAGCTCACCGCTCGGGACAGGCCAAACCGCCTACGAGCAGTACTTC. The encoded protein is CASSPLGTGQTAYEQYF.

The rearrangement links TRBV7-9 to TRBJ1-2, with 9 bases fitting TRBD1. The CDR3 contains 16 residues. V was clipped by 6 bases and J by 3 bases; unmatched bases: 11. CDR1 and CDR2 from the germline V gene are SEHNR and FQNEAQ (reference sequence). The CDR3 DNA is TGTGCCAGCAGTTTTACATGGGACAGGGAACACTATGGCTACACCTTC. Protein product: CASSFTWDREHYGYTF.

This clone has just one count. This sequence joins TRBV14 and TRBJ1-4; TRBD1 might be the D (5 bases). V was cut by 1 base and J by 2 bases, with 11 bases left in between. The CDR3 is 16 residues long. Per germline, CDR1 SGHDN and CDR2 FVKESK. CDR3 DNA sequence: TGTGCCAGCAGCCAAGTCAAGGGGTGGACTAATGAAAAACTGTTTTTT. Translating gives CASSQVKGWTNEKLFF. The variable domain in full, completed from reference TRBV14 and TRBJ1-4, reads EAGVTQFPSHSVIEKGQTVTLRCDPISGHDNLYWYRRVMGKEIKFLLHFVKESKQDESGMPNNRFLAERTGGTYSTLKVQPAELEDSGVYFCASSQVKGWTNEKLFFGSGTQLSVL.

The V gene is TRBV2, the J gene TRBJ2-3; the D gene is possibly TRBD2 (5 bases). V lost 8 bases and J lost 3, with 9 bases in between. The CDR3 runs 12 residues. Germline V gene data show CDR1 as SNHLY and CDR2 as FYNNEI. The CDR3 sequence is CASLRGTDTQYF. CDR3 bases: TGTGCCAGCTTACGGGGAACAGATACGCAGTATTTT.

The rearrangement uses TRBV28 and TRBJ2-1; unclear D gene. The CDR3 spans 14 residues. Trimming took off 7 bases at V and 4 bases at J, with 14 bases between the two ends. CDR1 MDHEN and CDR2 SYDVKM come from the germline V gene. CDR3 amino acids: CASTHGLGYNEQFF. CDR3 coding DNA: TGTGCCAGCACCCATGGTCTCGGGTACAATGAGCAGTTCTTC.